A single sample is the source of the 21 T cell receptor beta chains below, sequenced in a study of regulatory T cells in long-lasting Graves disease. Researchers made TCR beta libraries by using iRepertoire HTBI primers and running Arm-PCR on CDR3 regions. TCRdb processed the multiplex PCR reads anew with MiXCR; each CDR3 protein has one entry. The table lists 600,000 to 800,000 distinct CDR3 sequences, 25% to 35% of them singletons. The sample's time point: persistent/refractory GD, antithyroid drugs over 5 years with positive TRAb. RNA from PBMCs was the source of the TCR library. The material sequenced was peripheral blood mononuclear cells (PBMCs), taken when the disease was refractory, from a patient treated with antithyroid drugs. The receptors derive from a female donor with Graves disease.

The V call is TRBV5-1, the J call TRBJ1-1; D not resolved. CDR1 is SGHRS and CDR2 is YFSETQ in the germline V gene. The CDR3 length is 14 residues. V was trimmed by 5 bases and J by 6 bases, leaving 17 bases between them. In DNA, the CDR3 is TGCGCCAGCAGGGACGGTGGGTGGGAGCCTGAAGCTTTCTTT. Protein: CASRDGGWEPEAFF.

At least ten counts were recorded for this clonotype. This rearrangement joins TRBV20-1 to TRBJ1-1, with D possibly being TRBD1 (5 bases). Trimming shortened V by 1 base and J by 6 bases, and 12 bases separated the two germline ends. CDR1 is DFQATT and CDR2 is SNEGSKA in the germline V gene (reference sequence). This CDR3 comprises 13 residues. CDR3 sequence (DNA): TGCAGTGCTAGAGGGCGATGGGGGTCTGAAGCTTTCTTT. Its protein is CSARGRWGSEAFF.

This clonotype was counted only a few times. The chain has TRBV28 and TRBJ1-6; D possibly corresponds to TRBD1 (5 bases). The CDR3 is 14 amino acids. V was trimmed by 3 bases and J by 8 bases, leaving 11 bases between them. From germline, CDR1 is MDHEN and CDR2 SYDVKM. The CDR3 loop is CASSLAGIDSPLHF. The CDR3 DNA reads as TGTGCCAGCAGTTTGGCAGGGATTGATTCACCCCTCCACTTT.

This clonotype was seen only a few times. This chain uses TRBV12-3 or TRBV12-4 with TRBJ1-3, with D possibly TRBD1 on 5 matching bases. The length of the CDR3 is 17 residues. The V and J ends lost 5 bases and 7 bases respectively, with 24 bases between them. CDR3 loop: CASSLDSGGAEDNTIYF. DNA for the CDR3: TGTGCCAGCAGTCTAGATTCGGGGGGAGCCGAGGACAACACCATATATTTT.

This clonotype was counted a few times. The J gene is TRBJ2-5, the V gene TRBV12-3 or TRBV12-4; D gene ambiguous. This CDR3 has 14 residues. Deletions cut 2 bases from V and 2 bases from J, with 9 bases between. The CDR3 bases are TGTGCCAGCAGTTTATCTGCAGATCAAGAGACCCAGTACTTC. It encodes CASSLSADQETQYF.

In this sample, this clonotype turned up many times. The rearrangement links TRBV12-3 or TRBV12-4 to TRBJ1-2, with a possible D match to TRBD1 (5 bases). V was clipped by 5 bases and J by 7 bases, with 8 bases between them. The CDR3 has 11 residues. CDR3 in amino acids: CASSGGVGYTF. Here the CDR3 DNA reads TGTGCCAGCAGTGGGGGTGTTGGCTACACCTTC.

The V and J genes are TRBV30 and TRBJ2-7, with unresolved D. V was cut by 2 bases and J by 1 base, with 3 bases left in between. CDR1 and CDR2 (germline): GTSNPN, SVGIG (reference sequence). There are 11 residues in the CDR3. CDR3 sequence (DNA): TGTGCCTGGAGTCCATCCTACGAGCAGTACTTC. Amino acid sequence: CAWSPSYEQYF.

The CDR3 reads CASRLQGGTGELFF. DNA of the CDR3: TGTGCCAGTAGGCTTCAGGGCGGGACCGGGGAGCTGTTTTTT. V is TRBV19 and J is TRBJ2-2, with D tentatively TRBD1 or TRBD2 (5 bases each). V was cut by 6 bases and J by 5 bases, with 13 bases left in between. CDR1 and CDR2 from the germline V gene are LNHDA and SQIVND (reference sequence). This CDR3 region has 14 residues.

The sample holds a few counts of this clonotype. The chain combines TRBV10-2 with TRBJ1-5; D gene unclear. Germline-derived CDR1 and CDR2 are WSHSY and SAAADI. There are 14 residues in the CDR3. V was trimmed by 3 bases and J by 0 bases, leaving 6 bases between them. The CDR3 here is CASSDLGSNQPQHF. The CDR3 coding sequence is TGCGCCAGCAGTGATCTAGGTAGCAATCAGCCCCAGCATTTT.

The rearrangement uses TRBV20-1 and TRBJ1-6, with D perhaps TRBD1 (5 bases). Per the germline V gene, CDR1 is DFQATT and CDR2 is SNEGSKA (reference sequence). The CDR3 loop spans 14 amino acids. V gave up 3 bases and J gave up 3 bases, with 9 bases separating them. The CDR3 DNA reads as TGCAGTGCTAGTACAGGAGACTATAATTCACCCCTCCACTTT. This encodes CSASTGDYNSPLHF.

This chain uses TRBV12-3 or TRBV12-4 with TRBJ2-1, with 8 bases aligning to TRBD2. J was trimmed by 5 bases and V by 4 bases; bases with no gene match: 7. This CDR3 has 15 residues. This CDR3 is CASSYGGGGHNEQFF. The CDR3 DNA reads TGTGCCAGCAGTTACGGGGGGGGAGGGCACAATGAGCAGTTCTTC.

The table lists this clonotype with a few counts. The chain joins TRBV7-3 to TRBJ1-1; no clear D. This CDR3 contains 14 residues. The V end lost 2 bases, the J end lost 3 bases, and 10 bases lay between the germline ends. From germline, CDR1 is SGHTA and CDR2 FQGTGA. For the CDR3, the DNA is TGTGCCAGCAGCTTAGAAGGGTATGACACTGAAGCTTTCTTT. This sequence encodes CASSLEGYDTEAFF. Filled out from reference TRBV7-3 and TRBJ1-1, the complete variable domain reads GAGVSQTPSNKVTEKGKYVELRCDPISGHTALYWYRQSLGQGPEFLIYFQGTGAADDSGLPNDRFFAVRPEGSVSTLKIQRTERGDSAVYLCASSLEGYDTEAFFGQGTRLTVV.

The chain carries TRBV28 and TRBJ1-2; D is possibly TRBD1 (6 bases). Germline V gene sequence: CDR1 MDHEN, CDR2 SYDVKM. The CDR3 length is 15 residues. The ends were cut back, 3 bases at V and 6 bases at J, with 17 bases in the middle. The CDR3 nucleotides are TGTGCCAGCAGTTTTTCACCGGACAGCCGCGATGGCTACACCTTC. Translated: CASSFSPDSRDGYTF.

The CDR3 loop reads CASSSSPGPQHF. The CDR3 bases are TGTGCCAGCAGTAGCTCCCCCGGGCCCCAGCATTTT. J is TRBJ1-5 and V is TRBV12-3 or TRBV12-4; D is unresolved. Deletions cut 5 bases from V and 9 bases from J, with 11 bases between. There are 12 residues in the CDR3.

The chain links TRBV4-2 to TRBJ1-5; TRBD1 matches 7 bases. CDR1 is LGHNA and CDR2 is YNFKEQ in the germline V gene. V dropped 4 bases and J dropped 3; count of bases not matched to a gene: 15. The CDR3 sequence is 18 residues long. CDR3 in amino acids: CASSLAGQTTGFNQPQHF. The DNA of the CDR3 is TGTGCCAGCAGCCTAGCGGGACAGACGACCGGTTTCAATCAGCCCCAGCATTTT.

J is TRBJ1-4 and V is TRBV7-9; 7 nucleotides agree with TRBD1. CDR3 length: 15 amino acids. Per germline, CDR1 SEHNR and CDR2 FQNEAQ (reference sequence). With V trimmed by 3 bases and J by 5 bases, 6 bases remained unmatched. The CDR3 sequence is CASSFLRQGNEKLFF. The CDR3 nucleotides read TGTGCCAGCAGCTTTCTTCGACAGGGAAATGAAAAACTGTTTTTT.

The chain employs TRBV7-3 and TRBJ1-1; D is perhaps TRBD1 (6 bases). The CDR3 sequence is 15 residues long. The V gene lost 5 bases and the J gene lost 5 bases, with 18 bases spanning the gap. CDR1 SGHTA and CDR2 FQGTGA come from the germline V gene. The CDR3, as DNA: TGTGCCAGCAGCCCATCGGGGGGGCGCTTAACTGAAGCTTTCTTT. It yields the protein CASSPSGGRLTEAFF.

CDR3 DNA sequence: TGTGCCAGCAGCTTCAAGAGGGAGACCCAGTACTTC. Amino acids: CASSFKRETQYF. The rearrangement uses TRBV14 and TRBJ2-5; no definite D call. The V end lost 5 bases, the J end lost 5 bases, and 9 bases lay between the germline ends. Germline V CDR1 and CDR2: SGHDN, FVKESK. This CDR3 has 12 residues.

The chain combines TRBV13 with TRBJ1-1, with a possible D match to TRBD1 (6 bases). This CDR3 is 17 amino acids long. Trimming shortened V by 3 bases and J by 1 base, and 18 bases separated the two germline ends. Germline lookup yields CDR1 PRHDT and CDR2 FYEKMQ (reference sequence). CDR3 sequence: CASSFVVQGYTNTEAFF. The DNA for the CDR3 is TGTGCCAGCAGCTTTGTCGTACAGGGTTATACGAACACTGAAGCTTTCTTT. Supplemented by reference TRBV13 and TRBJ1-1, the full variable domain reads AAGVIQSPRHLIKEKRETATLKCYPIPRHDTVYWYQQGPGQDPQFLISFYEKMQSDKGSIPDRFSAQQFSDYHSELNMSSLELGDSALYFCASSFVVQGYTNTEAFFGQGTRLTVV.

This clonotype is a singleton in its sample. Here the CDR3 DNA reads TGTGCCAGCAGTGAGACGGGACAAAACTATGGCTACACCTTC. This sequence encodes CASSETGQNYGYTF. The V call is TRBV25-1, the J call TRBJ1-2; perhaps TRBD1 as D (6 bases). Trimming took off 3 bases at V and 2 bases at J, with 10 bases between the two ends. The CDR3 has 14 residues. Germline lookup yields CDR1 MGHDK and CDR2 SYGVNS.

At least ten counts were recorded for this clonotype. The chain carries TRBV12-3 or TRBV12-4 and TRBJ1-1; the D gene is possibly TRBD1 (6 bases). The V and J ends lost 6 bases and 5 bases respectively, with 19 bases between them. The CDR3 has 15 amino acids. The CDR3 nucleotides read TGTGCCAGCAGCCCAACGGGACATTTGGGAACTGAAGCTTTCTTT. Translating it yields CASSPTGHLGTEAFF.